This entry is about one T cell receptor beta chain. The data stem from a study of T cell changes during pregnancy in multiple sclerosis. The CDR3 contains 13 residues. Per the germline V gene, CDR1 is SGHRS and CDR2 is YFSETQ. Trimming shortened V by 0 bases and J by 6 bases, and 10 bases separated the two germline ends. TCRdb's copy holds only in-frame clones and misses some; the assay was immunoSEQ multiplex PCR. The data hold about 68,000 clones, with around 90% observed a single time. This TCR was sampled from a female donor with multiple sclerosis, enrolled in a pregnancy study. Sequenced here: peripheral blood, sampled in the second trimester of pregnancy. The chain carries TRBV5-1 and TRBJ2-7; D possibly corresponds to TRBD2 (6 bases). The CDR3 DNA sequence: TGCGCCAGCAGCTTGGCCGGGGGAAGCGAGCAGTACTTC. Translation: CASSLAGGSEQYF.